The 26 T cell receptor beta chains below all came from one sample that was sequenced in a study of cytomegalovirus exposure and HLA in healthy donors. Vbeta (60) and Jbeta (13) primers were used in the PCR. This table comes from immunoSEQ multiplex PCR, and its TCRdb copy is limited to in-frame clones, with some not included. The sample consists of approximately 190,000 clones, around four fifths of them appearing once. The sequenced sample was PBMCs. The receptors here all came from a woman between 45 and 65 years old in good health and CMV-seropositive.

This rearrangement joins TRBV6-4 to TRBJ2-5, with D uncertain. The germline V gene encodes CDR1 MRHNA and CDR2 SNTAGT. The CDR3 is made up of 14 amino acids. Deletions cut 7 bases from V and 0 bases from J, with 12 bases between. The CDR3 DNA follows: TGTGCCAGCACCTCCGGTGAGGACCAAGAGACCCAGTACTTC. Its translation: CASTSGEDQETQYF.

This clone was seen only a few times. V and J are TRBV6-5 and TRBJ1-2; D is ambiguous. CDR1 and CDR2 from the germline V gene are MNHEY and SVGAGI. The CDR3 contains 13 residues. V shed 7 bases and J shed 8 bases, with 17 bases lying between them. CDR3 residues: CASTRTEREGYTF. CDR3 sequence (DNA): TGTGCCAGCACCAGGACGGAACGGGAGGGCTACACCTTC.

This chain joins TRBV7-2 and TRBJ1-3, with TRBD1 matching over 7 bases. The CDR3 has 13 amino acids. The germline gives CDR1 SGHTA, CDR2 FQGNSA. The J segment lost 7 bases and the V segment lost 5 bases, leaving 5 bases of the junction unmatched. The CDR3 nucleotides are TGTGCCAGCAGCCGGACAGGAATGAACACCATATATTTT. Protein product: CASSRTGMNTIYF. The full variable domain, completed using reference TRBV7-2 and TRBJ1-3, is GAGVSQSPSNKVTEKGKDVELRCDPISGHTALYWYRQSLGQGLEFLIYFQGNSAPDKSGLPSDRFSAERTGGSVSTLTIQRTQQEDSAVYLCASSRTGMNTIYFGEGSWLTVV.

The chain links TRBV6-1 to TRBJ2-3; TRBD1 might be the D (6 bases). The V end lost 7 bases, the J end lost 1 base, and 12 bases lay between the germline ends. CDR1 and CDR2 from the germline V gene are MNHNS and SASEGT. The CDR3 consists of 14 residues. The chain's CDR3 is CASTGAGRTDTQYF. The CDR3 region has the DNA TGTGCCAGCACAGGGGCGGGTCGCACAGATACGCAGTATTTT.

V is TRBV7-2 and J is TRBJ2-1; D is undetermined. Germline values: CDR1 SGHTA, CDR2 FQGNSA. V was pared by 5 bases and J by 4 bases, with 9 bases between. The CDR3 consists of 13 residues. The CDR3 here is CASSPRRYNEQFF. As DNA, the CDR3 is TGTGCCAGCAGCCCCCGGAGATACAATGAGCAGTTCTTC.

The chain has TRBV5-4 and TRBJ2-2; 10 bases agree with TRBD1. The V and J ends lost 4 bases and 4 bases, in that order; junction bases with no gene match: 10. The CDR3 covers 17 residues. CDR1 is SGHNT, CDR2 YYREEE, per germline (reference sequence). The CDR3 nucleotides are TGTGCCAGCAGCCCCGACAGGGGGCGAACTGTCACCGGGGAGCTGTTTTTT. Amino acid sequence: CASSPDRGRTVTGELFF.

The chain's CDR3 is CASSYSTGGLEKLFF. The CDR3, as DNA: TGTGCCAGCAGTTACTCGACAGGGGGCTTGGAAAAACTGTTTTTT. This chain links TRBV6-5 with TRBJ1-4, with 10 bases identical to TRBD1. Germline values: CDR1 MNHEY, CDR2 SVGAGI. The CDR3 is 15 amino acids. The junction had 3 bases not matched to a gene; V was cut back by 0 bases and J by 8 bases.

The chain uses TRBV10-3 and TRBJ2-1, with 14 positions matching TRBD2. The J segment lost 5 bases and the V segment lost 6 bases, leaving 6 bases of the junction unmatched. The germline gives CDR1 ENHRY, CDR2 SYGVKD. CDR3 length: 16 residues. The CDR3 here is CAIRPGTSGGHNEQFF. CDR3 sequence (DNA): TGTGCCATCAGGCCCGGGACTAGCGGGGGTCACAATGAGCAGTTCTTC.

This chain uses TRBV5-1 with TRBJ1-2, with TRBD1 matching over 10 bases. Germline lookup yields CDR1 SGHRS and CDR2 YFSETQ. The CDR3 totals 14 residues. Germline trimming cut 3 bases from V and 2 bases from J; bases unmatched to any gene: 1. This chain's CDR3 is CASSWTGGNYGYTF. DNA of the CDR3: TGCGCCAGCAGCTGGACAGGGGGGAACTATGGCTACACCTTC.

The V call is TRBV7-9, the J call TRBJ2-7; 11 positions agree with TRBD2. The junction had 8 bases not matched to a gene; V was cut back by 3 bases and J by 7 bases. The CDR3 loop spans 15 amino acids. Germline V gene data show CDR1 as SEHNR and CDR2 as FQNEAQ (reference sequence). CDR3 sequence (DNA): TGTGCCAGCAGCTTTTTAGCGGGAGGGCCGCGAGAGCAGTACTTC. It codes for CASSFLAGGPREQYF.

The chain couples TRBV4-1 to TRBJ2-1; a weak D match, TRBD1 (8 bases). The CDR3 loop spans 17 amino acids. Germline V CDR1 and CDR2: MGHRA, YSYEKL. The ends were cut back, 3 bases at V and 0 bases at J, with 15 bases in the middle. The CDR3 region has the DNA TGCGCCAGCAGCCAGCTACAGGGGGGGAGCTCCTACAATGAGCAGTTCTTC. This sequence encodes CASSQLQGGSSYNEQFF.

The V gene is TRBV10-3, the J gene TRBJ2-5, with 9 positions matching TRBD2. V trimming: 11 bases; J trimming: 2 bases; junction bases outside the gene matches: 12. CDR3 length: 15 amino acids. From germline, CDR1 is ENHRY and CDR2 SYGVKD. CDR3 DNA sequence: TGTGCCCCGCTGTTACAGGCGGGGGGGCAAGAGACCCAGTACTTC. Its protein is CAPLLQAGGQETQYF.

The chain carries TRBV4-1 and TRBJ1-4; 11 bases fit TRBD1. J lost 7 bases, V lost 4 bases, and 2 bases had no gene match. The CDR3 is made up of 14 amino acids. CDR1 and CDR2 from the germline V gene are MGHRA and YSYEKL. This chain's CDR3 is CASSLGTGGEKLFF. The CDR3 nucleotides read TGCGCCAGCAGCCTCGGGACAGGGGGTGAAAAACTGTTTTTT.

This clone was seen only a few times. This chain links TRBV11-2 with TRBJ2-5; 7 nucleotides line up with TRBD1. The tail of the sequence fits TRBJ2-7 better, so the J call may be wrong. This CDR3 spans 15 amino acids. Germline CDR1 SGHAT, CDR2 FQNNGV. CDR3 loop: CASSLDGDSSYEQYF. CDR3 in DNA: TGTGCCAGCAGCTTAGACGGGGACAGTTCCTACGAGCAGTACTTC.

This chain uses TRBV2 with TRBJ2-1, with 10 bases aligning to TRBD1. The CDR3 has 14 amino acids. Germline V gene lookup returns CDR1 SNHLY and CDR2 FYNNEI. Unmatched junction bases numbered 3, after V lost 6 bases and J lost 4 bases. The CDR3 reads CASSGDRGYNEQFF. The CDR3 DNA follows: TGTGCCAGCAGCGGGGACAGGGGATACAATGAGCAGTTCTTC.

The V gene is TRBV27, the J gene TRBJ2-7; D unresolved. The ends were cut back, 4 bases at V and 3 bases at J, with 19 bases in the middle. Germline-derived CDR1 and CDR2 are MNHEY and SMNVEV (reference sequence). This CDR3 is 16 amino acids long. The DNA of the CDR3 is TGTGCCAGCAGTTCTGCCTACCACTCCCTAAGCTACGAGCAGTACTTC. Translated, it gives CASSSAYHSLSYEQYF.

The J gene is TRBJ2-2, the V gene TRBV5-1; unclear D gene. The germline CDR1 and CDR2 sequences are SGHRS and YFSETQ. CDR3 size: 16 residues. V lost 1 base to trimming and J lost 1 base, with 11 bases between them. In DNA form, the CDR3 reads TGCGCCAGCAGCTTGCTCCCTATTCGGAACACCGGGGAGCTGTTTTTT. Its translation is CASSLLPIRNTGELFF.

The chain combines TRBV5-1 with TRBJ2-7; 8 nucleotides agree with TRBD1. J gave up 0 bases and V 3 bases, and 2 bases lay outside the gene matches. CDR3 length: 14 residues. Germline CDR1 reads SGHRS; CDR2 reads YFSETQ. This chain's CDR3 is CASSSQGGSYEQYF. CDR3 DNA: TGCGCCAGCAGCTCACAGGGGGGCTCCTACGAGCAGTACTTC.

V usage is TRBV9 and J usage is TRBJ2-1; 10 nucleotides agree with TRBD2. This CDR3 has 16 residues. V was clipped by 5 bases and J by 6 bases; unmatched bases: 11. Germline V gene data show CDR1 as SGDLS and CDR2 as YYNGEE. The CDR3 coding sequence is TGTGCCAGCAGTGCGGCACTAGCGGGGTCGCTCAATGAGCAGTTCTTC. Protein sequence: CASSAALAGSLNEQFF.

Concerning this clone: Mismatch with germline at one junction end may stem from a read error. CDR3 protein: CASYRSSGANGLTF. The CDR3, as DNA: TGTGCCAGCTACCGGAGCTCTGGGGCCAACGGCCTGACTTTC. V usage is TRBV6-5 and J usage is TRBJ2-6, with TRBD1 as a possible D gene (5 bases). In germline, CDR1 is MNHEY, CDR2 SVGAGI. CDR3 length: 14 amino acids.

The chain joins TRBV18 to TRBJ1-1; D not certain. Deletions cut 3 bases from V and 4 bases from J, with 6 bases between. The CDR3 is made up of 12 amino acids. CDR1 and CDR2 (germline): KGHSH, LQKENI. CDR3 protein: CASSPDSTEAFF. The CDR3 bases are TGTGCCAGCTCACCTGATAGCACTGAAGCTTTCTTT.

The chain joins TRBV28 to TRBJ1-2; 9 bases agree with TRBD1. Germline CDR1 MDHEN, CDR2 SYDVKM. This CDR3 comprises 16 residues. V was pared by 8 bases and J by 7 bases, with 17 bases of the junction left unmatched. In nucleotides, the CDR3 is TGTGCCAGCCACCCTGGAGGTGGGGACAGGGCGATTGGCTACACCTTC. This gives the protein CASHPGGGDRAIGYTF.

This clone came up once. The gene calls are TRBV7-2 and TRBJ1-1, with 8 bases fitting TRBD1. The germline V gene has CDR1 SGHTA and CDR2 FQGNSA. V dropped 1 base and J dropped 1; count of bases not matched to a gene: 2. This CDR3 has 15 amino acids. CDR3 nucleotide sequence: TGTGCCAGCAGCTTAGTCACAGGGGGGAACACTGAAGCTTTCTTT. Residues: CASSLVTGGNTEAFF.

Remarks on this clone: One end of the junction fails to match germline, which may point to a read error. V is TRBV5-4 and J is TRBJ2-6; D perhaps matches TRBD1 (6 bases). CDR1 SGHNT and CDR2 YYREEE come from the germline V gene (reference sequence). The CDR3 runs 18 residues. CDR3 in amino acids: CASSLTGQGISGANGLTF. The CDR3 DNA is TGTGCCAGCAGCTTAACTGGGCAGGGGATCTCTGGGGCCAACGGCCTGACTTTC.

The V and J genes are TRBV6-5 and TRBJ2-3; D unresolved. Trimming left V 0 bases short and J 2 bases short, with 6 bases between. Germline values: CDR1 MNHEY, CDR2 SVGAGI. The CDR3 has 14 amino acids. The CDR3 DNA reads TGTGCCAGCAGTTACTCACACTACACAGATACGCAGTATTTT. Its protein is CASSYSHYTDTQYF.

The chain has TRBV7-9 and TRBJ2-3, with 13 bases matching TRBD2. CDR1 SEHNR and CDR2 FQNEAQ come from the germline V gene (reference sequence). The CDR3 is 16 amino acids. The junction had 8 bases not matched to a gene; V was cut back by 5 bases and J by 6 bases. The CDR3 sequence is CASSLGLAGAADTQYF. CDR3 coding DNA: TGTGCCAGCAGCCTCGGACTAGCGGGAGCTGCTGATACGCAGTATTTT.